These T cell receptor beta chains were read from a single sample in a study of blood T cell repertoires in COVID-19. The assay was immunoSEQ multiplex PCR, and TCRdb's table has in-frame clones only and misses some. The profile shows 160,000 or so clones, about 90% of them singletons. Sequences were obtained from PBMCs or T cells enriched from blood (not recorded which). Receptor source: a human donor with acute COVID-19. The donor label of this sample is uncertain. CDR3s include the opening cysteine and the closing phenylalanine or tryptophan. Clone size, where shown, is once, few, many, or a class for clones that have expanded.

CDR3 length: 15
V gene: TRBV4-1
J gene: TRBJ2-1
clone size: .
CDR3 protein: CASSQRYLGHNEQFF

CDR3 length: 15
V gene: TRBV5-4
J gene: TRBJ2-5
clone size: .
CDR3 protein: CASSPQRGGGETQYF

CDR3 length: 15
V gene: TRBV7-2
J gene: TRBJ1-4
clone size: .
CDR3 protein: CASSSSGGDGEKLFF

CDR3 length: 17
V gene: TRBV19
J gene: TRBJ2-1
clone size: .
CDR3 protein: CASSPGLAGATGNEQFF

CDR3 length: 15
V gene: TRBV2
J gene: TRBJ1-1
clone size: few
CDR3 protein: CASTPPGQSNTEAFF

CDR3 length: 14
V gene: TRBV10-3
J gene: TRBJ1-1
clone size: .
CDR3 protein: CAISVGTADTEAFF

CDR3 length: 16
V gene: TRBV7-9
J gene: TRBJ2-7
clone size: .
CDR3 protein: CASDGIWGHQPYEQYF

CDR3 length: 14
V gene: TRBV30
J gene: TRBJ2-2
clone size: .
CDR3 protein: CAWATGLNTGELFF

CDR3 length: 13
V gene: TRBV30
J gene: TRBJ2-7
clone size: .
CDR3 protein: CAWSRGGQYEQYF

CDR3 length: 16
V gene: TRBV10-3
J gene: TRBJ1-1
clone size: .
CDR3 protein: CAISEWPRGWNTEAFF

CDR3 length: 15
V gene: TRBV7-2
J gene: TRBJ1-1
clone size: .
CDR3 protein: CASSLGTSQNTEAFF

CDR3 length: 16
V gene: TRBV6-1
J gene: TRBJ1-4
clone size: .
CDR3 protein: CASSVGQARTNEKLFF

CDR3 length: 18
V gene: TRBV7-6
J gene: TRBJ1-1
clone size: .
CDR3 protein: CASSLFPPGPGGLTEAFF

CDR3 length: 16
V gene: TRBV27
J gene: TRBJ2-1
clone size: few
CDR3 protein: CASSLTQDSSYNEQFF

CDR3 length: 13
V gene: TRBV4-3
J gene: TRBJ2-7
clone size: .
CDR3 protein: CASSHSEGGEQYF

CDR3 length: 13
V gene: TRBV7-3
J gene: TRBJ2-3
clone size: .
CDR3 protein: CASSARVEDTQYF

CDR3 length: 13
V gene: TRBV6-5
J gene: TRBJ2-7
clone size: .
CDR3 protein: CASSSGKMGEQYF

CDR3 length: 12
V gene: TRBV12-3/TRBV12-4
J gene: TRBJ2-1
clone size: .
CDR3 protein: CASSLSVWEQFF

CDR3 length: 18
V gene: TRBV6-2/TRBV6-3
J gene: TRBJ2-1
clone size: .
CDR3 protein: CASSMSPGLGVAYNEQFF

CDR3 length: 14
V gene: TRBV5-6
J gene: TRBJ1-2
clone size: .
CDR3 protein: CASSPEDRHYGYTF

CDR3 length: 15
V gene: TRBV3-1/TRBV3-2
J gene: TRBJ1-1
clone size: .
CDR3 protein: CASSQTSSGALGAFF

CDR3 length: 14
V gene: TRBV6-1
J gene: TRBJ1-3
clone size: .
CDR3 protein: CASSDQISGNTIYF

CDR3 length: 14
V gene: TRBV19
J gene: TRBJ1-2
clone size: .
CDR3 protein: CASSILQESGGYTF

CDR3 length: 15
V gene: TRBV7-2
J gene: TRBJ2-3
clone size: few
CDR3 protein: CASSFHPPGTDTQYF

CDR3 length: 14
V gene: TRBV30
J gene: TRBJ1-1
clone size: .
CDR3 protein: CAWSVGGVLTEAFF

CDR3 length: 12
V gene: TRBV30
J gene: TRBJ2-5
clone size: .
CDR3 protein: CAWSAPPGAQYF

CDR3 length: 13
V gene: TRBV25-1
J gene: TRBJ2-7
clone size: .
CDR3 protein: CASRLAGAHEQYF

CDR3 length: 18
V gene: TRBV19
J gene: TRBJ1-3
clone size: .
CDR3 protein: CASSTDSNTLFSGNTIYF

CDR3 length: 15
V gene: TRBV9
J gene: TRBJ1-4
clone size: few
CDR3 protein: CASSVATGEAEKLFF

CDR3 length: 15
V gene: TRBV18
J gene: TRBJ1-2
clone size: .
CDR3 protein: CASSPPLGQASGYTF

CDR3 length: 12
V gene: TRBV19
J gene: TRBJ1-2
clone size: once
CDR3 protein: CASSQGDYGYTF

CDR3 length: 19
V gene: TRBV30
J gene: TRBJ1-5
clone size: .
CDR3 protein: CAWSVGIRVGGARQQPQHF

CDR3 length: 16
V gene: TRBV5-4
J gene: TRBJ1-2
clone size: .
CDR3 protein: CASSLDDRGRFYGYTF

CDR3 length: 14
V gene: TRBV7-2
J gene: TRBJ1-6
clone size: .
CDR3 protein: CASSWDRQNSPLHF

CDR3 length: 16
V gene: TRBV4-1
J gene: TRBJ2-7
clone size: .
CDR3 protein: CASSQTTGTSSYEQYF

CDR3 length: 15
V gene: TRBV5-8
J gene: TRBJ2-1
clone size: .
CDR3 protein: CASSRTGLSGNEQFF

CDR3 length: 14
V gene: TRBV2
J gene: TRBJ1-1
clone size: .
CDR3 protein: CASTSQGPNTEAFF

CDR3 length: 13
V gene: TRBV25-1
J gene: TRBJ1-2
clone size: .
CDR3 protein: CASSAPGTGGYTF

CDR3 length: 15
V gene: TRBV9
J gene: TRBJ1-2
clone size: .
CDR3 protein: CASSPNQAANYGYTF

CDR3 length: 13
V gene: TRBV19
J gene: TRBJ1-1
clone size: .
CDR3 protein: CASAGTGNTEAFF

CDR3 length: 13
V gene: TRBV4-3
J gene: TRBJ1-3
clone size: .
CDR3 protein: CASSPQGTNTIYF

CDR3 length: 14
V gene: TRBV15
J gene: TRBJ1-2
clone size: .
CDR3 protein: CATSRGQGDGGYTF

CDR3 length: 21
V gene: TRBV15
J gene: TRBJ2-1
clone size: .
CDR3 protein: CATSRDNASGGRIYSYNEQFF

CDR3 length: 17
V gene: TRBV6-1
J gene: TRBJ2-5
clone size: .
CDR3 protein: CASSEVPVTGFGETQYF

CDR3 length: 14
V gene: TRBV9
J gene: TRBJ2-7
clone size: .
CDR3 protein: CASSVDNNPYEQYF

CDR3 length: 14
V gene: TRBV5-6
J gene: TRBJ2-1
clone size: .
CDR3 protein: CASTPSGGLHEQFF

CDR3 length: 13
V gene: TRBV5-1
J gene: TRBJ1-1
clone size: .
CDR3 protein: CASSDPGHGEAFF

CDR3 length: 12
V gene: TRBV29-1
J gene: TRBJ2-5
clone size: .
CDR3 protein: CSAVTGVETQYF

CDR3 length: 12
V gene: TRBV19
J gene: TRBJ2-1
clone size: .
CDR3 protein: CATGQGANEQFF

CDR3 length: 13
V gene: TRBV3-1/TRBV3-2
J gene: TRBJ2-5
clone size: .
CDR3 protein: CASSPLVQETQYF

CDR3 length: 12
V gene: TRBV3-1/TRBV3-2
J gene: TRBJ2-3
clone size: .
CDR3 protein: CASSLPGVTQYF